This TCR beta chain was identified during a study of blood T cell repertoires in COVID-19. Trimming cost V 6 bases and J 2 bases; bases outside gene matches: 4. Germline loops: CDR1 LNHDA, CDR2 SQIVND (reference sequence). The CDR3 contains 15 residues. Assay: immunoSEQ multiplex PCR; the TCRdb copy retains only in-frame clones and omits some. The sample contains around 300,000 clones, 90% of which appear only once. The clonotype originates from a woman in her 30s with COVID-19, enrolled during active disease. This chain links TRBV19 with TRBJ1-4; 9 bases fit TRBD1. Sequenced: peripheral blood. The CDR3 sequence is CASRDRGMTNEKLFF. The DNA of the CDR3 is TGTGCCAGTAGGGACAGGGGAATGACTAATGAAAAACTGTTTTTT.